This is a list of T cell receptor beta chains from one sample in a study of cytomegalovirus exposure and HLA in healthy donors. Repertoires were generated with immunoSEQ multiplex PCR, while TCRdb's copy carries only in-frame clones and drops some. Counted here are approximately 210,000 clones, around 80% occurring once; the ten biggest clones make up about 1.8%. Sequenced: PBMCs. Every receptor here comes from a man between 18 and 35 years old in good health and CMV-seronegative. Each CDR3 is given with its conserved first and last residue. A D gene is named only where the DNA matches it firmly. Clone size is not always given. Where it is, it says once, few, many or a class for expanded clones.

v_call	d_call	j_call	clone_size	cdr3_nt	cdr3_aa
TRBV19	TRBD1	TRBJ1-5	.	TGTGCCAGTAGACCCCCTCCCGGGACAGGTATCAATCAGCCCCAGCATTTT	CASRPPPGTGINQPQHF
TRBV5-1	.	TRBJ1-1	.	TGCGCCAGCACCCACGGGACATTGAACACTGAAGCTTTCTTT	CASTHGTLNTEAFF
TRBV4-3	.	TRBJ1-4	.	TGCGCCAGCAGCCCCTCAGGGATAGCTAATGAAAAACTGTTTTTT	CASSPSGIANEKLFF
TRBV9	.	TRBJ1-2	.	TGTGCCAGCAGCGTAGCTCCCACCGGGAACTATGGCTACACCTTC	CASSVAPTGNYGYTF
TRBV6-6	.	TRBJ1-2	.	TGTGCCAGCAGTGGGGAGGGTTACAGTGGCTACACCTTC	CASSGEGYSGYTF
TRBV7-3	.	TRBJ2-5	.	TGTGCCAGCAGCTTAAGTTTGCAGCAAGAGACCCAGTACTTC	CASSLSLQQETQYF
TRBV4-3	.	TRBJ2-2	.	TGCGCCAGCAGCCAAGGACAGTACACCGGGGAGCTGTTTTTT	CASSQGQYTGELFF
TRBV5-1	.	TRBJ1-3	.	TGCGCCAGCAGCTTGGAAATGGGAGAAAACACCATATATTTT	CASSLEMGENTIYF
TRBV6-5	.	TRBJ2-1	.	TGTGCCAGCAGTTACTCTGGAGCTAACAATGAGCAGTTCTTC	CASSYSGANNEQFF
TRBV4-3	.	TRBJ2-7	few	TGCGCCAGCAGCCAAGAGGCCAGGTGGTCCTACGAGCAGTACTTC	CASSQEARWSYEQYF
TRBV5-6	TRBD1	TRBJ2-7	.	TGTGCCAGCAGCTTTACGGGCCCGACAGGGTTAACCTACGAGCAGTACTTC	CASSFTGPTGLTYEQYF
TRBV29-1	.	TRBJ2-6	.	TGCAGCGTGAGGTCTGGGGCCAACGTCCTGACTTTC	CSVRSGANVLTF
TRBV29-1	.	TRBJ1-2	.	TGCAGCGTGGCCGACCGAGGGGGCTACACCTTC	CSVADRGGYTF
TRBV5-4	.	TRBJ2-7	.	TGTGCCAGCAGCTCAACTGGATTCGAATCAGGGTGGTACTTC	CASSSTGFESGWYF
TRBV5-5	.	TRBJ2-3	.	TGTGCCAGCAGCTACGCTAGTCTGACAGATACGCAGTATTTT	CASSYASLTDTQYF
TRBV9	.	TRBJ1-5	.	TGTGCCAGCGGATCGGGTAATCAGCCCCAGCATTTT	CASGSGNQPQHF
TRBV2	.	TRBJ1-3	.	TGTGCCAGCAGTGAGGGAGGGGGTCGCTCTGGAAACACCATATATTTT	CASSEGGGRSGNTIYF
TRBV5-1	.	TRBJ2-3	.	TGCGCCAGCAGCTTGGACAGCAACACAGATACGCAGTATTTT	CASSLDSNTDTQYF
TRBV1	.	TRBJ2-1	.	TGCACCAGCAGCCAAGCGGGGGGCCAGTCCGATGAGCAGTTCTTC	CTSSQAGGQSDEQFF
TRBV29-1	TRBD1	TRBJ2-7	.	TGCAGCGTTGCCCCGGGACAGGGTACCTACGAGCAGTACTTC	CSVAPGQGTYEQYF
TRBV19	TRBD2	TRBJ2-1	.	TGTGCCAGTAGGAATGGCGGGGGGGGGTACAATGAGCAGTTCTTC	CASRNGGGGYNEQFF
TRBV25-1	TRBD1	TRBJ1-2	.	TGTGCCAGCCCGGGGACAGCCAACTATGGCTACACCTTC	CASPGTANYGYTF
TRBV2	.	TRBJ2-3	few	TGTGCCAGCAGTGTGGACAGAACCCCAGGAGGAGGAACGCAGTATTTT	CASSVDRTPGGGTQYF
TRBV14	.	TRBJ2-7	.	TGTGCCAGCAGCCAAGGAGGACAGTCCTACGAGCAGTACTTC	CASSQGGQSYEQYF
TRBV6-5	TRBD1	TRBJ1-5	many	TGTGCCAGCACGGACAGGATGGATCAGCCCCAGCATTTT	CASTDRMDQPQHF
TRBV5-6	.	TRBJ1-1	.	TGTGCCAGCAGCTTGGTGGCCGATATGAACACTGAAGCTTTCTTT	CASSLVADMNTEAFF
TRBV9	TRBD1	TRBJ2-5	once	TGTGCCAGCAGTCCCGGGACAGGGAGAGCGTGGGAGACCCAGTACTTC	CASSPGTGRAWETQYF
TRBV11-3	.	TRBJ1-1	once	TGTGCCAGCAGCTTCGGAGACACTGAAGCTTTCTTT	CASSFGDTEAFF